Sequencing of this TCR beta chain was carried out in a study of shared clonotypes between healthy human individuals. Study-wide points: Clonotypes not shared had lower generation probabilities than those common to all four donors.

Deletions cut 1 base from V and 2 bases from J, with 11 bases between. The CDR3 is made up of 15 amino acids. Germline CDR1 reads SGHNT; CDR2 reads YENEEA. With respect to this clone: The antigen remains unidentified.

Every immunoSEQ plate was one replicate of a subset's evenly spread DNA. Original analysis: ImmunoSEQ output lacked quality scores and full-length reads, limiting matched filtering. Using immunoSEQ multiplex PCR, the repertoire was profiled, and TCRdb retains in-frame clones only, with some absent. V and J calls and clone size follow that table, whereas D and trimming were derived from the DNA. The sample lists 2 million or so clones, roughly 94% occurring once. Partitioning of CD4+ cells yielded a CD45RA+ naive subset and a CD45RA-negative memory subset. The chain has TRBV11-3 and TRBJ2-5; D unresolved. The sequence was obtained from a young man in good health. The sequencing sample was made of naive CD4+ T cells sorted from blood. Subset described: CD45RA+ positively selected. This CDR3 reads CASSLGRKAQETQYF. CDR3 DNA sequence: TGTGCCAGCAGCTTAGGACGGAAGGCTCAAGAGACCCAGTACTTC.